This TCR beta chain was profiled in a study of T cells in Graves' hyperthyroidism and ophthalmopathy. Findings of the study overall: Ophthalmopathy onset followed model prediction by a median roughly 6 months. A 13 V-J signature model discriminated ophthalmopathy versus stable hyperthyroidism.

The diagnostic basis comprised clinical symptoms, serum thyroxine and TRAb, thyroid ultrasound and orbital computed tomography. RNA transcripts provided the source from which TCR beta CDR3 regions were amplified. A first-round RT-PCR of the TCR CDR3 used the HTBI primer set. A single record per CDR3 protein comes from TCRdb applying MiXCR to the multiplex PCR reads. The sample shows about 760,000 distinct CDR3 sequences, approximately 40% of them seen only once. Turning to this clonotype: Its specificity is unknown.

This receptor was taken from a woman in her thirties or forties with Graves' hyperthyroidism. What was sequenced was blood.

The CDR3 here is CASSGSAGPFGQPQHF. CDR3 bases: TGTGCCAGCTCAGGGTCGGCAGGGCCGTTTGGGCAGCCCCAGCATTTT. This rearrangement joins TRBV19 to TRBJ1-5; TRBD1 is a possible D gene (5 bases). The CDR3 is 16 residues long. Germline V gene data show CDR1 as LNHDA and CDR2 as SQIVND (reference sequence). The V end was cut by 9 bases, the J end by 7 bases, with 25 bases between.